Presented here are 24 T cell receptor beta chains from one specimen sequenced in a study of blood T cell repertoires in COVID-19. Only in-frame clones appear in the TCRdb table, and some are missing; sequencing was by immunoSEQ multiplex PCR. This sample has some 50,000 clones, with roughly 84% found just once. The sample was peripheral blood. These receptors all stem from a man aged 50 to 59 with acute or convalescent COVID-19.

The table lists this clone with a count of one. The V gene is TRBV5-1, the J gene TRBJ2-1; D is possibly TRBD1 (6 bases). Between the trimmed V and J ends, which lost 1 base and 2 bases, there was a span of 10 bases. The CDR3 contains 15 residues. Germline V gene sequence: CDR1 SGHRS, CDR2 YFSETQ. This CDR3 reads CASSLQGNTYNEQFF. The CDR3 DNA reads TGCGCCAGCAGCTTGCAGGGGAACACCTACAATGAGCAGTTCTTC.

The count of this clone is one. CDR3 residues: CASSSGTGVEETQYF. The CDR3 DNA is TGCGCCAGCAGCTCCGGGACAGGGGTCGAGGAGACCCAGTACTTC. The chain recombines TRBV5-1 with TRBJ2-5, with 10 bases that match TRBD1. The CDR3 sequence is 15 residues long. J lost 5 bases, V lost 3 bases, and 7 bases had no gene match. Per germline, CDR1 SGHRS and CDR2 YFSETQ. Using reference TRBV5-1 and TRBJ2-5 for the parts outside the CDR3, the full variable domain is KAGVTQTPRYLIKTRGQQVTLSCSPISGHRSVSWYQQTPGQGLQFLFEYFSETQRNKGNFPGRFSGRQFSNSRSEMNVSTLELGDSALYLCASSSGTGVEETQYFGPGTRLLVL.

The gene calls are TRBV7-9 and TRBJ1-4; tentative D call: TRBD1 (5 bases). V lost 5 bases and J lost 11, with 15 bases in between. Germline V gives CDR1 SEHNR, CDR2 FQNEAQ (reference sequence). The length of the CDR3 is 13 residues. CDR3 sequence reads: CASSPRDRAKLFF. The CDR3, as DNA: TGTGCCAGCAGCCCCCGCGACAGAGCCAAACTGTTTTTT.

The rearrangement uses TRBV18 and TRBJ2-2; a weak D match, TRBD2 (5 bases). Trimming left V 1 base short and J 4 bases short, with 10 bases between. Germline assignment: CDR1 KGHSH and CDR2 LQKENI. The CDR3 is 15 amino acids. CDR3 DNA sequence: TGTGCCAGCTCACCACGGGAGTATGGCACCGGGGAGCTGTTTTTT. Its translation: CASSPREYGTGELFF.

The chain links TRBV29-1 to TRBJ2-3, with TRBD2 matching over 7 bases. With V trimmed by 4 bases and J by 5 bases, 12 bases remained unmatched. The CDR3 extends over 15 amino acids. The germline V gene encodes CDR1 SQVTM and CDR2 ANQGSEA. CDR3 residues: CSVGAREALRDTQYF. DNA for the CDR3: TGCAGCGTTGGGGCCCGGGAGGCGCTTAGAGATACGCAGTATTTT.

This chain links TRBV29-1 with TRBJ1-1; D is unclear. CDR1 SQVTM and CDR2 ANQGSEA come from the germline V gene. Trimming left V 2 bases short and J 0 bases short, with 7 bases between. This CDR3 spans 13 amino acids. The CDR3 reads CSVERRLNTEAFF. CDR3 in DNA: TGCAGCGTTGAAAGGCGGTTGAACACTGAAGCTTTCTTT.

This chain uses TRBV7-2 with TRBJ2-3; TRBD2 matches 11 bases. Germline values: CDR1 SGHTA, CDR2 FQGNSA. This CDR3 spans 16 amino acids. Losses at the gene ends were 2 bases for V and 10 bases for J; bases not matched to a gene: 11. The CDR3: CASSLTGTSGQAAQYF. The CDR3 nucleotides read TGTGCCAGCAGCTTAACTGGGACTAGCGGCCAGGCAGCGCAGTATTTT.

The V and J genes are TRBV5-6 and TRBJ2-1, with D maybe TRBD2 (5 bases). Germline loops: CDR1 SGHDT, CDR2 YYEEEE. The CDR3 length is 15 residues. The V end lost 3 bases, the J end lost 7 bases, and 17 bases lay between the germline ends. The CDR3, as DNA: TGTGCCAGCAGCTCGAACGCCCTCGGGGAAAATGAGCAGTTCTTC. Its translation: CASSSNALGENEQFF.

This clone has a single count. This sequence joins TRBV7-2 and TRBJ2-2, with unresolved D. Germline V gives CDR1 SGHTA, CDR2 FQGNSA. With 4 bases removed from V and 6 bases from J, the gap between germline ends came to 9 bases. The CDR3 has 13 residues. The chain's CDR3 is CASSSRSSGELFF. The CDR3 DNA sequence: TGTGCCAGCAGCTCCAGGTCATCCGGGGAGCTGTTTTTT.

The J gene is TRBJ2-5, the V gene TRBV7-9, with 8 nucleotides matching TRBD2. CDR1 and CDR2 from the germline V gene are SEHNR and FQNEAQ (reference sequence). The junction had 1 base not matched to a gene; V was cut back by 0 bases and J by 1 base. The CDR3 runs to 15 residues. DNA for the CDR3: TGTGCCAGCAGCTTAGCCAGCGGGGGCCAAGAGACCCAGTACTTC. Protein sequence: CASSLASGGQETQYF.

This clone has a single count. V is TRBV2 and J is TRBJ1-2; TRBD1 is a possible D gene (5 bases). Germline V lookup: CDR1 SNHLY, CDR2 FYNNEI. Trimming stripped 7 bases from V and 4 bases from J, with 22 bases between. The CDR3 is made up of 16 amino acids. The CDR3 region is CASTNQAQGSIYGYTF. The CDR3 DNA follows: TGTGCCAGCACAAATCAAGCCCAGGGTTCGATCTATGGCTACACCTTC.

This chain joins TRBV11-2 and TRBJ2-1, with 10 bases that match TRBD2. The length of the CDR3 is 15 residues. The V segment lost 10 bases and the J segment 5 bases; nucleotides outside the gene matches: 11. CDR1 is SGHAT, CDR2 FQNNGV, per germline. In DNA form, the CDR3 reads TGTGCCACCGAGACCGGGACTAGCGCCCACAATGAGCAGTTCTTC. Encoded protein: CATETGTSAHNEQFF. Filled out from reference TRBV11-2 and TRBJ2-1, the complete variable domain reads EAGVAQSPRYKIIEKRQSVAFWCNPISGHATLYWYQQILGQGPKLLIQFQNNGVVDDSQLPKDRFSAERLKGVDSTLKIQPAKLEDSAVYLCATETGTSAHNEQFFGPGTRLTVL.

This clone was picked up a small number of times. The chain uses TRBV27 and TRBJ2-5; D perhaps matches TRBD2 (5 bases). This CDR3 spans 15 amino acids. Germline V gene sequence: CDR1 MNHEY, CDR2 SMNVEV (reference sequence). Deletions cut 0 bases from V and 5 bases from J, with 13 bases between. CDR3 protein: CASSLSPTRTETQYF. The CDR3 nucleotides are TGTGCCAGCAGTTTATCGCCAACTAGAACGGAGACCCAGTACTTC.

In its sample, this clone was seen once. V and J are TRBV19 and TRBJ1-3; weak D call: TRBD1 (6 bases). The CDR3 is 18 residues long. The V and J ends lost 0 bases and 0 bases respectively, with 15 bases between them. Looked up from germline, CDR1 is LNHDA and CDR2 is SQIVND (reference sequence). CDR3 sequence reads: CASSIDGRGSDSGNTIYF. As DNA, the CDR3 is TGTGCCAGTAGTATAGATGGCAGGGGCTCCGACTCTGGAAACACCATATATTTT.

This chain joins TRBV6-2 or TRBV6-3 and TRBJ1-6; 8 nucleotides agree with TRBD1. This CDR3 has 14 amino acids. Per germline, CDR1 MNHEY and CDR2 SVGEGT. The V segment lost 6 bases and the J segment 12 bases; nucleotides outside the gene matches: 10. CDR3 coding DNA: TGTGCCAGCAGCACCGGGACAGGTTATTTACCCCTCCACTTT. Its translation is CASSTGTGYLPLHF.

This chain uses TRBV19 with TRBJ1-4; D remains unclear. The CDR3 runs 12 residues. The V end was cut by 5 bases, the J end by 7 bases, with 8 bases between. Germline loops: CDR1 LNHDA, CDR2 SQIVND (reference sequence). CDR3 sequence: CASSEGLEKLFF. The CDR3 nucleotides are TGTGCCAGTAGTGAGGGCCTTGAAAAACTGTTTTTT.

V gene TRBV13 combines with J gene TRBJ1-2, with TRBD1 identical over 9 bases. The V and J ends lost 4 bases and 8 bases, in that order; junction bases with no gene match: 14. The CDR3 contains 16 residues. Germline assignment: CDR1 PRHDT and CDR2 FYEKMQ (reference sequence). The CDR3 region has the DNA TGTGCCAGCAGCTCAACATCTGCCGGGACAGGGAAAGGCTACACCTTC. Protein: CASSSTSAGTGKGYTF. The full variable domain, its missing parts supplied by reference TRBV13 and TRBJ1-2, is AAGVIQSPRHLIKEKRETATLKCYPIPRHDTVYWYQQGPGQDPQFLISFYEKMQSDKGSIPDRFSAQQFSDYHSELNMSSLELGDSALYFCASSSTSAGTGKGYTFGSGTRLTVV.

The V gene is TRBV28, the J gene TRBJ2-7; 9 bases agree with TRBD2. The CDR3 totals 12 residues. J was trimmed by 7 bases and V by 7 bases; bases with no gene match: 5. The germline V gene has CDR1 MDHEN and CDR2 SYDVKM. DNA for the CDR3: TGTGCCAGCACCCTGCGGGGGGGTGAGCAGTACTTC. Amino acids: CASTLRGGEQYF.

The chain has TRBV3-1 (or the pseudogene TRBV3-2) and TRBJ2-7; D unclear. The CDR3 totals 17 residues. CDR1 and CDR2 from the germline V gene are LGHDT and YNNKEL (reference sequence). The germline V and J ends were trimmed by 1 base and 0 bases, with 16 bases remaining between them. Here the CDR3 DNA reads TGTGCCAGCAGCCAAGCTGGAATCGGGTGGAGCTCCTACGAGCAGTACTTC. Translating it yields CASSQAGIGWSSYEQYF.

The V call is TRBV27, the J call TRBJ2-1; D ambiguous. The V and J ends lost 8 bases and 7 bases respectively, with 18 bases between them. Germline V gene data show CDR1 as MNHEY and CDR2 as SMNVEV (reference sequence). The CDR3 is 14 amino acids. CDR3 bases: TGTGCCAGCTCTCCCCCCTTGATGCGGAATGAGCAGTTCTTC. This sequence encodes CASSPPLMRNEQFF.

V usage is TRBV5-4 and J usage is TRBJ2-2, with 8 bases fitting TRBD1. CDR3 length: 17 residues. V lost 2 bases and J lost 1; bases outside the gene matches: 7. Per germline, CDR1 SGHNT and CDR2 YYREEE (reference sequence). The CDR3 reads CASSFGDRKENTGELFF. As DNA, the CDR3 is TGTGCCAGCAGCTTTGGGGACAGGAAGGAGAACACCGGGGAGCTGTTTTTT.

The chain combines TRBV2 with TRBJ2-5; 15 bases fit TRBD2. J was trimmed by 4 bases and V by 7 bases; bases with no gene match: 13. Looked up from germline, CDR1 is SNHLY and CDR2 is FYNNEI. This CDR3 comprises 18 residues. The CDR3 sequence: CASTGGLAGGYQRETQYF. The CDR3, as DNA: TGTGCCAGCACTGGCGGACTAGCGGGGGGGTATCAGAGAGAGACCCAGTACTTC.

The chain has TRBV21-1 and TRBJ2-5; the D segment call TRBD2 is taken from the table without a DNA check. TRBV21-1 is a recognized pseudogene. CDR3 length: 15 amino acids. CDR3 nucleotide sequence: TGTGCCAGCCCGCGCGCGGGGGGGAACGGGGAGACCCAGTACTTC. Translated: CASPRAGGNGETQYF.

The chain is built from TRBV5-1 and TRBJ2-3; D may be TRBD2 (5 bases). CDR3 length equals 13 residues. The V gene lost 5 bases and the J gene lost 9 bases, with 16 bases spanning the gap. Germline loops: CDR1 SGHRS, CDR2 YFSETQ. The DNA for the CDR3 is TGCGCCAGCAGTAGGGAGTGGAAAGAGACGCAGTATTTT. Its translation: CASSREWKETQYF.